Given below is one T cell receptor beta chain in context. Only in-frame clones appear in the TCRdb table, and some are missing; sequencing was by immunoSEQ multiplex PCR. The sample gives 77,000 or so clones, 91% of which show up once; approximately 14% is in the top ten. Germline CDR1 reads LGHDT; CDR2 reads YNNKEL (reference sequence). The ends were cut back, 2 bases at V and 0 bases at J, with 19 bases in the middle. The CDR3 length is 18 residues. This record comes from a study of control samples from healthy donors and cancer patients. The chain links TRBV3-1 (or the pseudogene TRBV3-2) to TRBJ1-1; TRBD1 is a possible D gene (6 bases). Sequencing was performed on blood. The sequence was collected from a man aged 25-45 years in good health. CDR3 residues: CASSQRRGGRWMNTEAFF. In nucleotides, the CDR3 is TGTGCCAGCAGCCAACGCAGGGGAGGTCGGTGGATGAACACTGAAGCTTTCTTT.